These 8 T cell receptor beta chains were all obtained from the same sample, sequenced in a study of shared clonotypes between healthy human individuals. Measured with immunoSEQ multiplex PCR; TCRdb has only the in-frame clones, and not every one. Here the sample spans roughly 1,500,000 clones, approximately 98% being singletons. The specimen sequenced was naive CD4+ T cells sorted from blood. The subset denotes: CD45RA+ positively selected. The receptors derive from a man aged 30 to 45 in good health.

The chain links TRBV18 to TRBJ1-2; perhaps TRBD1 as D (6 bases). The CDR3 runs to 13 residues. The germline V gene has CDR1 KGHSH and CDR2 LQKENI. Trimming removed 3 bases from V and 8 bases from J, with 13 bases in between. Here the CDR3 reads CASSPLRGNGYTF. Here the CDR3 DNA reads TGTGCCAGCTCACCCCTGAGGGGGAACGGCTACACCTTC.

V gene TRBV11-2 combines with J gene TRBJ1-2; D not resolved. CDR3 size: 15 residues. V was cut by 1 base and J by 2 bases, with 11 bases left in between. Germline V CDR1 and CDR2: SGHAT, FQNNGV. This CDR3 reads CASSLGNHRNYGYTF. As DNA, the CDR3 is TGTGCCAGCAGCTTAGGGAATCACAGAAACTATGGCTACACCTTC.

This sequence joins TRBV9 and TRBJ2-7; D might be TRBD2 (5 bases). The germline CDR1 and CDR2 sequences are SGDLS and YYNGEE. This CDR3 contains 14 residues. V was clipped by 4 bases and J by 6 bases, with 17 bases between them. DNA of the CDR3: TGTGCCAGCAGCCCTGAGATTGATCGGGGCGAGCAGTACTTC. It codes for CASSPEIDRGEQYF.

Written as DNA, the CDR3 is TGTGCCAGCAGCGCCCGGACTGCGGGACAGCCTGTAGGTGAAAAACTGTTTTTT. Amino acid sequence: CASSARTAGQPVGEKLFF. The V call is TRBV7-9, the J call TRBJ1-4; 7 positions agree with TRBD1. V lost 5 bases and J lost 7; bases outside the gene matches: 19. Germline V lookup: CDR1 SEHNR, CDR2 FQNEAQ (reference sequence). CDR3 length: 18 residues.

This clone came up once. J is TRBJ1-5 and V is TRBV4-2, with D possibly TRBD1 on 5 matching bases. The germline CDR1 and CDR2 sequences are LGHNA and YNFKEQ. V lost 5 bases and J 3 bases, leaving 11 bases between the germline ends. The length of the CDR3 is 14 residues. CDR3 DNA sequence: TGTGCCAGCAGCGCGACAGCCCTCAATCAGCCCCAGCATTTT. Translating it yields CASSATALNQPQHF.

V usage is TRBV6-5 and J usage is TRBJ1-2, with 8 bases matching TRBD1. J was trimmed by 4 bases and V by 8 bases; bases with no gene match: 9. Germline lookup yields CDR1 MNHEY and CDR2 SVGAGI. This CDR3 region has 14 residues. The CDR3 loop reads CASAAWTGSYGYTF. The CDR3 DNA sequence: TGTGCCAGCGCTGCTTGGACAGGGAGCTATGGCTACACCTTC.

The genes are TRBV10-3 and TRBJ2-3; 7 nucleotides line up with TRBD1. This CDR3 comprises 13 residues. The trim removed 10 bases at V and 4 bases at J, leaving 8 bases unmatched. Per germline, CDR1 ENHRY and CDR2 SYGVKD. The CDR3 DNA reads as TGTGCCACCCAGGGGGACGCCCCAGATACGCAGTATTTT. Translation gives CATQGDAPDTQYF.

V and J are TRBV5-1 and TRBJ2-3; D perhaps matches TRBD2 (6 bases). The germline V gene has CDR1 SGHRS and CDR2 YFSETQ. The CDR3 is 16 amino acids. Trimming removed 7 bases from V and 3 bases from J, with 21 bases in between. The CDR3 loop reads CASHAGTSSVTDTQYF. Here the CDR3 DNA reads TGCGCCAGCCATGCCGGGACTTCGTCAGTGACAGATACGCAGTATTTT.